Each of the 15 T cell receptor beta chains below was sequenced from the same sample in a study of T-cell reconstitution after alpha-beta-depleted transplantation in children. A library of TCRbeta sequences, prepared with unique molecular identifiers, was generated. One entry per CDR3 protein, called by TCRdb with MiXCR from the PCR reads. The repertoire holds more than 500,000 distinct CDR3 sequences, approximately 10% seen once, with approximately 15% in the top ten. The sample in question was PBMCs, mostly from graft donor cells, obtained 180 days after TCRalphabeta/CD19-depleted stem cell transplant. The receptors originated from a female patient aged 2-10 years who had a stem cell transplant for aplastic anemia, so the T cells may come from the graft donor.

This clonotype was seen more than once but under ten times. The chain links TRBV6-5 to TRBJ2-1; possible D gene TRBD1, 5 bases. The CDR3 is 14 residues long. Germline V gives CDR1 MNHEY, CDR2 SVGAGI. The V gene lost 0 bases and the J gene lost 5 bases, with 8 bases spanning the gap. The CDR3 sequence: CASSYSTRDNEQFF. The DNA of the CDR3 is TGTGCCAGCAGTTACTCGACCAGGGACAATGAGCAGTTCTTC.

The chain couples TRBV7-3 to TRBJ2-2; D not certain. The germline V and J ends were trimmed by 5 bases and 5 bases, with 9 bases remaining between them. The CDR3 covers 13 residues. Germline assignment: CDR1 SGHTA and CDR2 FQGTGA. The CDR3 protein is CASSRQLTGELFF. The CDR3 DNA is TGTGCCAGCAGCCGGCAGCTTACCGGGGAGCTGTTTTTT.

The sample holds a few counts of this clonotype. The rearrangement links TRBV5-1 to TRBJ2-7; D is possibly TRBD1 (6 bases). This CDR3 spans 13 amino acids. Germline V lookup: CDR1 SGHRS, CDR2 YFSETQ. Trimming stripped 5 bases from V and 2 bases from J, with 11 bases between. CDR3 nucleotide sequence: TGCGCCAGCAGTCGGGACATAGCCTACGAGCAGTACTTC. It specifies CASSRDIAYEQYF.

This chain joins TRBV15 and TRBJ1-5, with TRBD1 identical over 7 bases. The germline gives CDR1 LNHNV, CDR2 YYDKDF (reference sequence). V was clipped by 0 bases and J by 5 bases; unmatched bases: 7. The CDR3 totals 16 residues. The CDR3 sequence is CATSRETGRVDQPQHF. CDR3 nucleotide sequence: TGTGCCACCAGCAGAGAGACAGGGAGAGTGGATCAGCCCCAGCATTTT.

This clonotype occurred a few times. CDR3 amino acids: CSVRGLAGDSRRDEQFF. CDR3 nucleotide sequence: TGCAGCGTGAGGGGACTAGCGGGAGATTCGCGGAGGGATGAGCAGTTCTTC. The V call is TRBV29-1, the J call TRBJ2-1; 14 nucleotides match TRBD2. The CDR3 length is 17 residues. Germline loops: CDR1 SQVTM, CDR2 ANQGSEA. Trimming cost V 6 bases and J 8 bases; bases outside gene matches: 15.

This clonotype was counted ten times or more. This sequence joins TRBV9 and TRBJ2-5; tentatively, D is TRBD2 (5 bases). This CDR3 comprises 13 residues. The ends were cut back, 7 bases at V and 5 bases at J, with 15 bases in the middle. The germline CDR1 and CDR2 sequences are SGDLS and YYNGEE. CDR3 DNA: TGTGCCAGCGGCAGCGGTAACGGGGAGACCCAGTACTTC. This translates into CASGSGNGETQYF.

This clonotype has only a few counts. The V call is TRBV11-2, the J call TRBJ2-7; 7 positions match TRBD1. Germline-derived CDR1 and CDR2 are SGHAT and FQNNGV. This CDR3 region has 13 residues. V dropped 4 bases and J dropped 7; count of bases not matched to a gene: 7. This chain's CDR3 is CASSYRQGGEQYF. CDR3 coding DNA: TGTGCCAGCAGCTACCGACAGGGTGGTGAGCAGTACTTC.

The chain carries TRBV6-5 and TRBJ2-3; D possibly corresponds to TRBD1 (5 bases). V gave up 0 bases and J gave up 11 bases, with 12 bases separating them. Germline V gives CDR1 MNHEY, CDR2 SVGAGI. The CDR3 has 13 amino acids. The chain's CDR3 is CASSYSGPSGQYF. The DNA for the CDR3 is TGTGCCAGCAGTTACTCGGGGCCCTCCGGGCAGTATTTT.

CDR3 sequence: CASSVVGADTQYF. As DNA, the CDR3 is TGTGCCAGCAGCGTCGTCGGCGCAGATACGCAGTATTTT. The chain has TRBV9 and TRBJ2-3, with D unclear. This CDR3 comprises 13 residues. V was trimmed by 2 bases and J by 4 bases, leaving 8 bases between them. Germline CDR1 and CDR2: SGDLS and YYNGEE.

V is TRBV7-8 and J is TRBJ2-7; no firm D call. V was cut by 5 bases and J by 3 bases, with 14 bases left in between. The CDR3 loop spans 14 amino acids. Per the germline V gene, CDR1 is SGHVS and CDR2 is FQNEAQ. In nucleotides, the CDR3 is TGTGCCAGCAGCACACGGGCCGATTTCTACGAGCAGTACTTC. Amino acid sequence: CASSTRADFYEQYF.

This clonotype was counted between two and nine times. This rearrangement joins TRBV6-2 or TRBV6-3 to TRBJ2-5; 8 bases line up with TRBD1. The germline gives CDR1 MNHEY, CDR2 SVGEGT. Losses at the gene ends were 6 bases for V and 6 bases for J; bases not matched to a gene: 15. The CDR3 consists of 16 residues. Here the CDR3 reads CASSEVGDRRQKTQYF. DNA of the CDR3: TGTGCCAGCAGCGAGGTAGGGGACAGGCGGCAGAAGACCCAGTACTTC.

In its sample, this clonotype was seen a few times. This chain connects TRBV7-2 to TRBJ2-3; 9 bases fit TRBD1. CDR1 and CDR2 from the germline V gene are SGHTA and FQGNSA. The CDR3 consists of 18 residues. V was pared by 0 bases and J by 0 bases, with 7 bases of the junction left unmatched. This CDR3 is CASSLAGRQGDSTDTQYF. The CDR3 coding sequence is TGTGCCAGCAGCTTAGCAGGGCGACAGGGGGATAGCACAGATACGCAGTATTTT.

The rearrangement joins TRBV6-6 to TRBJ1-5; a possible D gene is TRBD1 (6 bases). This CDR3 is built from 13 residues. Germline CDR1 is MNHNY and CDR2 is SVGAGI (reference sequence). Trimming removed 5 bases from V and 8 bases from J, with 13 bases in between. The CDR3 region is CASSLQGREPQHF. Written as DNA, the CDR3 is TGTGCCAGCAGTCTACAGGGAAGGGAGCCCCAGCATTTT.

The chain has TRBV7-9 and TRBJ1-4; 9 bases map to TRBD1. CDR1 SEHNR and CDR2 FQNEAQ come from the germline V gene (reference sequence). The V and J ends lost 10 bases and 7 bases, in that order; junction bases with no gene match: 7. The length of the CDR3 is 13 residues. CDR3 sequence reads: CAIPDRGTEKLFF. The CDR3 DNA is TGTGCCATCCCGGACAGGGGAACTGAAAAACTGTTTTTT.

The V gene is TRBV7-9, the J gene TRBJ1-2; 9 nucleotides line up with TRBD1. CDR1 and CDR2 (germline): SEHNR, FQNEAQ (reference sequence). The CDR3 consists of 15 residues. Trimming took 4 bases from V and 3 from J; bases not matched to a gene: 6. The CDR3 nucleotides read TGTGCCAGCAGCTCTTACAGGGGGCGACACTATGGCTACACCTTC. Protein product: CASSSYRGRHYGYTF.